These T cell receptor beta chains were read from a single sample in a study of cytomegalovirus exposure and HLA in healthy donors. Clones were sequenced by immunoSEQ multiplex PCR, and TCRdb holds only the in-frame ones, with some missing. The sample lists 95,000 to 110,000 clones; roughly a tenth were seen once. Material: PBMCs. The receptors derive from a man aged 35-49 years in good health and CMV-seropositive. The CDR3 runs from the conserved cysteine through the conserved F or W. Each record gives: clone size, J gene, V gene, CDR3 protein. Clone size appears in some rows only: once, few, many, or a class for an expanded clone.

>few|TRBJ1-4|TRBV11-2
CASSSTGTSEKLFF
>.|TRBJ2-7|TRBV6-6
CASSTQVPRDEQYF
>few|TRBJ1-4|TRBV5-1
CASSAGTGEEKLFF
>.|TRBJ1-1|TRBV29-1
CSVGGQNTEAFF
>.|TRBJ2-1|TRBV6-5
CASKQREGYNEQFF
>few|TRBJ1-2|TRBV5-6
CASSSGGQGTDGYTF
>few|TRBJ1-1|TRBV5-4
CASSSPRQGARTEAFF
>.|TRBJ1-4|TRBV5-1
CASSSLTGSNEKLFF
>few|TRBJ2-3|TRBV25-1
CASSESWTSVADTQYF
>.|TRBJ1-2|TRBV5-4
CASIVGGSNYGYTF
>.|TRBJ2-2|TRBV6-1
CASRELAWNTGELFF
>.|TRBJ2-7|TRBV28
CASSPRGDYEQYF
>.|TRBJ2-7|TRBV5-1
CASSLAAGSGYEQYF
>.|TRBJ1-2|TRBV14
CASSREVRGYGYTF
>few|TRBJ1-5|TRBV7-9
CASSLEQGLEQPQHF
>few|TRBJ1-5|TRBV5-6
CASSLNRGFDQPQHF
>few|TRBJ2-1|TRBV5-4
CASSLGLREGNEQFF
>few|TRBJ2-1|TRBV9
CASSGPNEQFF
>few|TRBJ1-5|TRBV5-1
CASSLGGGAQPQHF
>.|TRBJ2-3|TRBV9
CASSATLGLAGGSTDTQYF
>.|TRBJ2-3|TRBV4-3
CASSQVSGQGADTQYF
>.|TRBJ2-7|TRBV7-6
CASSLGGSSREQYF
>few|TRBJ2-3|TRBV9
CASSVSPGLADSGTQYF
>few|TRBJ2-1|TRBV6-4
CASIDGDSGNCNEQFF
>few|TRBJ2-3|TRBV5-6
CASSLGARTDTQYF
>once|TRBJ1-1|TRBV5-1
CASSPGDTEAFF
>.|TRBJ1-1|TRBV19
CASRRVNTEAFF
>.|TRBJ2-1|TRBV10-3
CAISESRGTSNEQFF
>.|TRBJ2-2|TRBV28
CATVTGGDTGELFF
>.|TRBJ2-1|TRBV13
CASSPGLAETYNEQFF
>.|TRBJ2-7|TRBV7-6
CASSLVAGGPSSSYEQYF
>.|TRBJ2-3|TRBV7-7
CASSTTGGADTQYF
>few|TRBJ1-5|TRBV2
CASSDRLPYRGDSNQPQHF
>few|TRBJ2-7|TRBV6-5
CASSWAGAAYEQYF
>.|TRBJ2-2|TRBV4-3
CASSQVRSYTGELFF